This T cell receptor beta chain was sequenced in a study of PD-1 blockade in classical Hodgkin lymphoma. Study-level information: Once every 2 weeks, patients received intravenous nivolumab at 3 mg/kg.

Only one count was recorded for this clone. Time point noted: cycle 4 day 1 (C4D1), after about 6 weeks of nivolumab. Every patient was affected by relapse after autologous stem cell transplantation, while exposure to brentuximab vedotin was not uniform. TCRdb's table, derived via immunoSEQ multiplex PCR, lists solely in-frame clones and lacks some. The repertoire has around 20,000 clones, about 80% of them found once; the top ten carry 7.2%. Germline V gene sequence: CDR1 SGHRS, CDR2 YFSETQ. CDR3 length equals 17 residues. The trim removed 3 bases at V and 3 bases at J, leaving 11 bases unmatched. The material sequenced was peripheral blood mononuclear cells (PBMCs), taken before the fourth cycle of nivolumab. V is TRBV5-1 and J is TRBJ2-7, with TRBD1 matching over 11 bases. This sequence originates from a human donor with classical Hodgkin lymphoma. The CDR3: CASSSGTGGFVRYEQYF. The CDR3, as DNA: TGCGCCAGCAGCTCCGGGACAGGGGGGTTTGTCCGCTACGAGCAGTACTTC.